This entry concerns a single TCR beta chain. The protocol was immunoSEQ multiplex PCR, while the TCRdb copy is restricted to in-frame clones and leaves out a portion. The repertoire has approximately 290,000 clones, 80% to 95% of them found once; the top ten carry 0.9% to 1.2%. Clinical history reported by participants formed the basis on which cohorts were assigned. These data come from a study of blood T cell repertoires in COVID-19. At the level of the study: Spain, Italy and the United States supplied samples that represented acute and convalescent COVID-19.

CDR3 length: 14 residues. Trimming took off 0 bases at V and 0 bases at J, with 6 bases between the two ends. Germline V gene sequence: CDR1 LNHNV, CDR2 YYDKDF (reference sequence). Specimen: PBMCs or T cells enriched from blood (not recorded which). The clonotype comes from a woman younger than 45 who had recovered from COVID-19. V is TRBV15 and J is TRBJ2-7; D is unclear. CDR3 amino acids: CATSRETISYEQYF. CDR3 in DNA: TGTGCCACCAGCAGAGAAACAATCTCCTACGAGCAGTACTTC. The complete variable domain, with remaining parts taken from reference TRBV15 and TRBJ2-7, reads DAMVIQNPRYQVTQFGKPVTLSCSQTLNHNVMYWYQQKSSQAPKLLFHYYDKDFNNEADTPDNFQSRRPNTSFCFLDIRSPGLGDTAMYLCATSRETISYEQYFGPGTRLTVT.